Given below is one T cell receptor (beta chain) in context. These data originate in a study of blood T cell repertoires in COVID-19. On the study more broadly: PBMCs, B-cell-depleted T cells, or T cells were the source of the cDNA or gDNA that made up the material.

TCRdb keeps only in-frame clones here, not all; method: immunoSEQ multiplex PCR. The table lists about 260,000 clones, approximately 89% of them singletons, with 2.3% in the top ten. Germline V gives CDR1 SGHVS, CDR2 FNYEAQ. The CDR3 sequence is 15 residues long. V shed 8 bases, J shed 2 bases, and the junction held 6 bases outside the gene matches. J is TRBJ1-5 and V is TRBV7-6; 10 positions agree with TRBD1. The TCR was taken from a woman in her fifties or sixties with acute or convalescent COVID-19. Sequenced: peripheral blood. This CDR3 reads CASGPGTGGNQPQHF. For the CDR3, the DNA is TGTGCCAGCGGCCCCGGGACAGGGGGCAATCAGCCCCAGCATTTT. Full variable domain (rest looked up from reference TRBV7-6 and TRBJ1-5): GAGVSQSPRYKVTKRGQDVALRCDPISGHVSLYWYRQALGQGPEFLTYFNYEAQQDKSGLPNDRFSAERPEGSISTLTIQRTEQRDSAMYRCASGPGTGGNQPQHFGDGTRLSIL.